Sequencing of this TCR beta chain was carried out in a study of blood T cell repertoires in COVID-19. Turning to this clone: Compared with germline, one end of the junction differs, possibly owing to a read error.

This CDR3 has 13 residues. Germline lookup yields CDR1 SGHVS and CDR2 FNYEAQ. Study processing details: Using reference gene primer amplification, nucleated cell counts were estimated. Libraries were prepared by immunoSEQ multiplex PCR; TCRdb keeps only in-frame clonotypes and omits some of them. The V and J calls and the clone size are those of that table, but D and trimming were determined from the DNA. The table has more than 20,000 clones, more than 75% seen once. The chain employs TRBV7-6 and TRBJ1-5, with D hard to call. The specimen was peripheral blood. The sequence was obtained from a human donor with active COVID-19. The donor label of this sample is uncertain. For the CDR3, the DNA is TGTGCCAGTAGCTTAGCAGAGGATCAGCCCCAGCATTTT. This sequence encodes CASSLAEDQPQHF. The whole variable domain, remainder taken from reference TRBV7-6 and TRBJ1-5, is GAGVSQSPRYKVTKRGQDVALRCDPISGHVSLYWYRQALGQGPEFLTYFNYEAQQDKSGLPNDRFSAERPEGSISTLTIQRTEQRDSAMYRCASSLAEDQPQHFGDGTRLSIL.